Presented here are 9 T cell receptor beta chains from one specimen sequenced in a study of T cell changes during pregnancy in multiple sclerosis. Using immunoSEQ multiplex PCR, the repertoire was profiled, and TCRdb retains in-frame clones only, with some absent. Here the sample spans fewer than 70,000 clones, roughly 89% being singletons. The sample in question was peripheral blood, obtained in the second trimester of pregnancy. Receptor source: a female donor with multiple sclerosis, enrolled in a pregnancy study.

The J gene is TRBJ2-7, the V gene TRBV5-1; 9 nucleotides agree with TRBD1. The CDR3 is made up of 15 amino acids. J was trimmed by 4 bases and V by 4 bases; bases with no gene match: 9. The V gene's germline CDR1 is SGHRS and CDR2 YFSETQ. This chain's CDR3 is CASSPGTGITYEQYF. CDR3 nucleotides: TGCGCCAGCAGCCCCGGGACAGGGATCACATACGAGCAGTACTTC.

The rearrangement links TRBV5-1 to TRBJ2-3; TRBD2 agrees at 12 bases. Trimming removed 4 bases from V and 0 bases from J; junction bases left unmatched: 6. The CDR3 spans 17 residues. Germline-derived CDR1 and CDR2 are SGHRS and YFSETQ. The CDR3 loop is CASSRTLAGGSTDTQYF. The CDR3 DNA is TGCGCCAGCAGCCGAACACTAGCGGGAGGTAGCACAGATACGCAGTATTTT. Filled out from reference TRBV5-1 and TRBJ2-3, the complete variable domain reads KAGVTQTPRYLIKTRGQQVTLSCSPISGHRSVSWYQQTPGQGLQFLFEYFSETQRNKGNFPGRFSGRQFSNSRSEMNVSTLELGDSALYLCASSRTLAGGSTDTQYFGPGTRLTVL.

The chain uses TRBV28 and TRBJ2-7; unclear D gene. This CDR3 contains 14 residues. V lost 5 bases to trimming and J lost 6 bases, with 17 bases between them. Germline CDR1 MDHEN, CDR2 SYDVKM. DNA for the CDR3: TGTGCCAGCAGTCCCACCAGTAGACTTGGCGAGCAGTACTTC. Its translation is CASSPTSRLGEQYF.

The chain carries TRBV5-6 and TRBJ1-1; D remains unclear. From germline, CDR1 is SGHDT and CDR2 YYEEEE. The CDR3 totals 14 residues. Trimming took off 2 bases at V and 1 base at J, with 9 bases between the two ends. This CDR3 reads CASSFLQPNTEAFF. The CDR3 DNA follows: TGTGCCAGCAGCTTTTTACAGCCGAACACTGAAGCTTTCTTT. Supplemented by reference TRBV5-6 and TRBJ1-1, the full variable domain reads DAGVTQSPTHLIKTRGQQVTLRCSPKSGHDTVSWYQQALGQGPQFIFQYYEEEERQRGNFPDRFSGHQFPNYSSELNVNALLLGDSALYLCASSFLQPNTEAFFGQGTRLTVV.

The chain employs TRBV19 and TRBJ2-1, with a weak D call TRBD1 (5 bases). V lost 4 bases and J 7 bases, leaving 14 bases between the germline ends. Germline lookup yields CDR1 LNHDA and CDR2 SQIVND (reference sequence). The CDR3 spans 14 residues. The CDR3 sequence: CASSRTRARNEQFF. As DNA, the CDR3 is TGTGCCAGTAGTAGGACCAGGGCGAGGAATGAGCAGTTCTTC.

This chain connects TRBV4-1 to TRBJ2-5; possibly TRBD2 for D (5 bases). CDR3 length: 17 amino acids. V lost 2 bases and J lost 2, with 18 bases in between. Germline loops: CDR1 MGHRA, CDR2 YSYEKL. Here the CDR3 DNA reads TGCGCCAGCAGCCAACCGGGCCGGGGATTCATTCAAGAGACCCAGTACTTC. Translated: CASSQPGRGFIQETQYF.

The rearrangement joins TRBV30 to TRBJ1-3; TRBD1 matches 8 bases. The CDR3 length is 14 residues. Germline V gene data show CDR1 as GTSNPN and CDR2 as SVGIG (reference sequence). J was trimmed by 2 bases and V by 6 bases; bases with no gene match: 6. The CDR3 DNA reads TGTGCCTGTGACGCGACAGGGGCTGGAAACACCATATATTTT. This encodes CACDATGAGNTIYF.

This chain uses TRBV7-9 with TRBJ1-1; D is unresolved. In germline, CDR1 is SEHNR, CDR2 FQNEAQ (reference sequence). V lost 2 bases, J lost 2 bases, and 9 bases lay in between. This CDR3 has 14 residues. CDR3 sequence (DNA): TGTGCCAGCAGCTTAACGAACATCAACACTGAAGCTTTCTTT. Encoded protein: CASSLTNINTEAFF.

The rearrangement links TRBV5-1 to TRBJ2-7; 9 positions agree with TRBD1. The CDR3 spans 15 residues. Germline V gives CDR1 SGHRS, CDR2 YFSETQ. Germline trimming cut 1 base from V and 5 bases from J; bases unmatched to any gene: 7. The CDR3, as DNA: TGCGCCAGCAGCTTGATTCCGGGACAGGGAGACGAGCAGTACTTC. It translates to CASSLIPGQGDEQYF. Variable domain in full (rest from reference TRBV5-1 and TRBJ2-7): KAGVTQTPRYLIKTRGQQVTLSCSPISGHRSVSWYQQTPGQGLQFLFEYFSETQRNKGNFPGRFSGRQFSNSRSEMNVSTLELGDSALYLCASSLIPGQGDEQYFGPGTRLTVT.